One and the same sample provided the 23 T cell receptor beta chains below, sequenced in a study of breast tumors, draining lymph nodes, adjacent tissues. MiXCR, applied by TCRdb to the multiplex PCR reads, yields one record per CDR3 protein. This sample has around 70,000 distinct CDR3 sequences, with approximately 40% found just once. The source material was breast tumor tissue. These receptors were obtained from a female donor with breast cancer. Some clones in this sample may be carry-over from other donors' samples.

The V gene is TRBV2, the J gene TRBJ2-7, with 9 positions matching TRBD1. CDR1 and CDR2 (germline): SNHLY, FYNNEI. Losses at the gene ends were 9 bases for V and 3 bases for J; bases not matched to a gene: 6. This CDR3 is built from 13 residues. The CDR3 sequence is CASSTGQGYEQYF. In nucleotides, the CDR3 is TGTGCCAGTTCGACGGGACAGGGCTACGAGCAGTACTTC.

The gene calls are TRBV9 and TRBJ2-3, with 8 nucleotides matching TRBD2. Trimming took 4 bases from V and 4 from J; bases not matched to a gene: 11. The CDR3 is 16 amino acids. The germline V gene has CDR1 SGDLS and CDR2 YYNGEE. CDR3 sequence: CASSPPSGWAADTQYF. The CDR3, as DNA: TGTGCCAGCAGCCCCCCTAGCGGGTGGGCAGCAGATACGCAGTATTTT.

This clonotype was recorded many times. A much larger clone differs by one base, so this may be a read error. Since the CDR3 does not end with the conserved phenylalanine or tryptophan, this likely comes from a read error. V and J are TRBV9 and TRBJ2-3; no clear D gene. Germline V gene sequence: CDR1 SGDLS, CDR2 YYNGEE. This CDR3 spans 15 amino acids. The ends were cut back, 0 bases at V and 0 bases at J, with 8 bases in the middle. CDR3 in amino acids: CASSVDAESTDTQYL. CDR3 bases: TGTGCCAGCAGCGTAGATGCCGAAAGCACAGATACGCAGTATCTT.

This clonotype was detected a few times. This may arise from a read error, as a much more abundant clone is one base away. V and J are TRBV6-5 and TRBJ1-2; 7 bases line up with TRBD1. Germline values: CDR1 MNHEY, CDR2 SVGAGI. The V and J ends lost 5 bases and 2 bases, in that order; junction bases with no gene match: 8. This CDR3 is built from 15 residues. CDR3 DNA sequence: TGTGCCAGCAGTCAGTCGACAGGGAGAAACTATGGCTACACCTTC. It encodes CASSQSTGRNYGYTF.

This sequence joins TRBV10-2 and TRBJ2-6; D is ambiguous. The CDR3 totals 17 residues. CDR1 and CDR2 (germline): WSHSY, SAAADI. Trimming pared 3 bases from V and 0 bases from J, leaving 12 bases between. The CDR3 coding sequence is TGCGCCAGCAGTGACTTCGGGCTGTGCTCTGGGGCCAACGTCCTGACTTTC. This sequence encodes CASSDFGLCSGANVLTF.

This clonotype was seen a single time. Since a much larger clone is just one base distant, this may be a read error. The chain carries TRBV3-1 and TRBJ1-6; D not certain. The germline CDR1 and CDR2 sequences are LGHDT and YNNKEL (reference sequence). Trimming stripped 8 bases from V and 0 bases from J, with 14 bases between. This CDR3 contains 16 residues. The CDR3 DNA sequence: TGTGCCAGCGGCCTTTCAGTTTCCTCCTATAATTCACCCCTCCACTTT. Its protein is CASGLSVSSYNSPLHF.

As concerns this clonotype: The conserved closing phenylalanine or tryptophan is absent in this CDR3, likely reflecting a read error. The limits of the CDR3 on the DNA are not certain, so only TCRdb's listed CDR3 is given. The CDR3 sequence is CASSIQGQALL. This chain links TRBV19 with TRBJ1-5; the D call in the table, TRBD1, was not verified against the DNA. Germline loops: CDR1 LNHDA, CDR2 SQIVND (reference sequence). From its first to its last residue, the CDR3 has 11 amino acids.

On this clonotype itself: A much larger clone differs from this one at a single base, so this may be a read error. The rearrangement joins TRBV9 to TRBJ2-3; 7 bases are a match to TRBD2. The ends lost 3 bases at V and 2 bases at J; junction bases unmatched: 9. The germline V gene encodes CDR1 SGDLS and CDR2 YYNGEE. The CDR3 is 16 residues long. CDR3 amino acids: CASSAGGRGDTDTQYF. The CDR3 region has the DNA TGTGCCAGCAGCGCCGGCGGGAGAGGGGACACAGATACGCAGTATTTT.

The table lists this clonotype with a few counts. Being one base from a much bigger clone, this may be a read error. V is TRBV6-2 or TRBV6-3 and J is TRBJ2-2; maybe TRBD2 (6 bases). The germline V gene has CDR1 MNHEY and CDR2 SVGEGT. The germline V and J ends were trimmed by 6 bases and 4 bases, with 15 bases remaining between them. The CDR3 totals 15 residues. The DNA for the CDR3 is TGTGCCAGCAGCCGGAGGGTCTCTGGCACCGGGGAGCTGTTTTTT. Translated, it gives CASSRRVSGTGELFF.

This rearrangement joins TRBV20-1 to TRBJ2-1, with TRBD1 identical over 7 bases. The CDR3 extends over 13 amino acids. The trim removed 5 bases at V and 5 bases at J, leaving 6 bases unmatched. Germline V gene sequence: CDR1 DFQATT, CDR2 SNEGSKA (reference sequence). The CDR3 loop is CSAESTGDNEQFF. The CDR3 DNA reads TGCAGTGCTGAGTCAACAGGGGACAATGAGCAGTTCTTC.

The V call is TRBV6-2 or TRBV6-3, the J call TRBJ2-5, with D perhaps assigned TRBD1 or TRBD2 (6 bases each). This CDR3 has 21 residues. Germline V gene lookup returns CDR1 MNHEY and CDR2 SVGEGT. V shed 0 bases and J shed 2 bases, with 28 bases lying between them. The CDR3 DNA follows: TGTGCCAGCAGTTACTCGACGTTACTAGCCCGGGGGCGGCCGGGGCAAGAGACCCAGTACTTC. Encoded protein: CASSYSTLLARGRPGQETQYF.

The CDR3 reads CASSQVEGKRNIQYF. The CDR3 nucleotides are TGTGCCAGCAGCCAAGTCGAGGGAAAGCGGAACATTCAGTACTTC. V and J are TRBV3-1 and TRBJ2-4; a weak D match, TRBD2 (5 bases). The V end lost 1 base, the J end lost 7 bases, and 14 bases lay between the germline ends. This CDR3 is built from 15 residues. Germline V gives CDR1 LGHDT, CDR2 YNNKEL (reference sequence).

The rearrangement uses TRBV7-3 and TRBJ1-1; TRBD1 is a possible D gene (5 bases). The V end lost 3 bases, the J end lost 6 bases, and 14 bases lay between the germline ends. The CDR3 runs 14 residues. Germline values: CDR1 SGHTA, CDR2 FQGTGA. The CDR3 nucleotides read TGTGCCAGCAGCTTCGGGGCAGTAAACGCTGAAGCTTTCTTT. It specifies CASSFGAVNAEAFF.

This clonotype was seen many times. This CDR3 is CASSLGQGAGETQYF. In nucleotides, the CDR3 is TGTGCCAGCAGCTTGGGACAGGGGGCTGGGGAGACCCAGTACTTC. V gene TRBV5-8 combines with J gene TRBJ2-5; 10 nucleotides match TRBD1. CDR1 is SGHTS and CDR2 is YDEGEE in the germline V gene. The CDR3 contains 15 residues. Unmatched junction bases numbered 4, after V lost 0 bases and J lost 5 bases.

The chain uses TRBV7-6 and TRBJ2-5, with 9 bases identical to TRBD1. V lost 5 bases and J lost 4; bases outside the gene matches: 8. The germline V gene has CDR1 SGHVS and CDR2 FNYEAQ. There are 15 residues in the CDR3. CDR3 region: CASSARGTGLETQYF. CDR3 bases: TGTGCCAGCAGCGCTAGGGGGACAGGGCTAGAGACCCAGTACTTC.

The chain recombines TRBV12-3 or TRBV12-4 with TRBJ1-2; TRBD1 matches at 7 bases. The CDR3 is made up of 12 amino acids. V lost 3 bases and J lost 8; bases outside the gene matches: 3. CDR3 residues: CASSLADRGYTF. The CDR3 DNA follows: TGTGCCAGCAGTTTGGCGGACAGGGGCTACACCTTC.

Concerning this clonotype: The junction and the germline gene differ at one end; a read error may be behind it. This rearrangement joins TRBV6-2 or TRBV6-3 to TRBJ2-3, with unresolved D. The end of the DNA aligns better with TRBJ1-5, so the J call may be wrong. This CDR3 comprises 12 residues. Germline V gene data show CDR1 as MNHEY and CDR2 as SVGEGT. CDR3 in amino acids: CASSYLSDTQHF. For the CDR3, the DNA is TGTGCCAGTAGTTACCTCTCAGATACGCAGCATTTT.

This clonotype was counted at least ten times. Given a much more abundant clone one base away, this may be a read error. The rearrangement links TRBV6-5 to TRBJ1-6; D perhaps matches TRBD1 (5 bases). Germline lookup yields CDR1 MNHEY and CDR2 SVGAGI. The CDR3 loop spans 16 amino acids. Trimming took 5 bases from V and 2 from J, leaving 13 bases between them. The chain's CDR3 is CASSHIGATYNSPLHF. The CDR3 nucleotides read TGTGCCAGCAGTCACATCGGGGCTACCTATAATTCACCCCTCCACTTT.

A few counts support this clonotype. This chain uses TRBV11-2 with TRBJ1-1; maybe TRBD1 (5 bases). The CDR3 covers 13 residues. V was trimmed by 0 bases and J by 4 bases, leaving 6 bases between them. Per the germline V gene, CDR1 is SGHAT and CDR2 is FQNNGV. The CDR3 DNA sequence: TGTGCCAGCAGCTTAGATGGGGGCACTGAAGCTTTCTTT. It translates to CASSLDGGTEAFF.

J is TRBJ2-7 and V is TRBV3-1, with 10 bases aligning to TRBD2. This CDR3 has 18 residues. Germline values: CDR1 LGHDT, CDR2 YNNKEL (reference sequence). The ends lost 0 bases at V and 4 bases at J; junction bases unmatched: 12. The CDR3 DNA is TGTGCCAGCAGCCAAGATCTATTGGGACTAGCGTCTTTGTACGAGCAGTACTTC. Amino acid sequence: CASSQDLLGLASLYEQYF.

Comments on this clonotype: A clone one base away is much larger, so this may be a read error. The rearrangement links TRBV6-5 to TRBJ2-1, with D possibly TRBD2 on 6 matching bases. Germline CDR1 MNHEY, CDR2 SVGAGI. Trimming left V 7 bases short and J 0 bases short, with 10 bases between. CDR3 length equals 14 residues. In DNA, the CDR3 is TGTGCCAGCAATGGGGGGAACTCCTACAATGAGCAGTTCTTC. This gives the protein CASNGGNSYNEQFF.

This chain connects TRBV5-6 to TRBJ1-2, with D uncertain. V shed 4 bases and J shed 8 bases, with 24 bases lying between them. This CDR3 contains 16 residues. Germline V CDR1 and CDR2: SGHDT, YYEEEE. This CDR3 is CASSRTNTRLPPGYTF. The CDR3 DNA sequence: TGTGCCAGCAGCCGTACTAACACGAGGCTACCCCCAGGCTACACCTTC.

This clonotype was found many times. A clone one base away is much larger, so this may be a read error. This sequence joins TRBV7-2 and TRBJ2-2; TRBD2 might be the D (6 bases). The CDR3 consists of 19 residues. Germline CDR1 and CDR2: SGHTA and FQGNSA. The V gene lost 8 bases and the J gene lost 6 bases, with 31 bases spanning the gap. CDR3 protein: CASGPGLMGGPIDPGELFF. As DNA, the CDR3 is TGTGCCAGCGGGCCCGGTTTGATGGGGGGACCTATTGACCCCGGGGAGCTGTTTTTT. The complete variable domain, with remaining parts taken from reference TRBV7-2 and TRBJ2-2, reads GAGVSQSPSNKVTEKGKDVELRCDPISGHTALYWYRQSLGQGLEFLIYFQGNSAPDKSGLPSDRFSAERTGGSVSTLTIQRTQQEDSAVYLCASGPGLMGGPIDPGELFFGEGSRLTVL.